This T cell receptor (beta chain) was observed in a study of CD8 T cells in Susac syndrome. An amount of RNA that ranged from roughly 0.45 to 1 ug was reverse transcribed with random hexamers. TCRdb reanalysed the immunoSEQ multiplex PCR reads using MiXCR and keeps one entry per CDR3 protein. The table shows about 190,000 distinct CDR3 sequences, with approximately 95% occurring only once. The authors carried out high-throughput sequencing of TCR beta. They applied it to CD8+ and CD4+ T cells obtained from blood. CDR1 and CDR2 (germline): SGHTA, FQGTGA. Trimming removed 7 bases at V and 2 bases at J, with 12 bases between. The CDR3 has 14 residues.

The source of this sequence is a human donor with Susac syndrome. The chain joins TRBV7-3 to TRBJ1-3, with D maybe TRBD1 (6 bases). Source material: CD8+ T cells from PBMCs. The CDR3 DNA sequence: TGTGCCAGCAAGCACAGGGAGACTGGAAACACCATATATTTT. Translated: CASKHRETGNTIYF.